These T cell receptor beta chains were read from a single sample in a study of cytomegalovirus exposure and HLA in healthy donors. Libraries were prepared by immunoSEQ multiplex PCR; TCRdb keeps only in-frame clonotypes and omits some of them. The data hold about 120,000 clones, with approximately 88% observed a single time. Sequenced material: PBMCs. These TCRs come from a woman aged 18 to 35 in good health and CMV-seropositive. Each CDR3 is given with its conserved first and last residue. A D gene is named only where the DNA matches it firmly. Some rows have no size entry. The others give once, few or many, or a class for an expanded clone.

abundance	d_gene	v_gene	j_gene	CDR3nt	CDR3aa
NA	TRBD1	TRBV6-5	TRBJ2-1	TGTGCCAGCAGACCCCAAGGGGGCTTCTACAATGAGCAGTTCTTC	CASRPQGGFYNEQFF
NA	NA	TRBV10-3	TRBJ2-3	TGTGCCATCAGTGAGTCTCTCACAGATACGCAGTATTTT	CAISESLTDTQYF
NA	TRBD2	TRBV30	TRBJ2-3	TGTGCCTGGAGTGTTGTAGCGGGGGGGAGGACGCAGTATTTT	CAWSVVAGGRTQYF
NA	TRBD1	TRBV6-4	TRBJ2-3	TGTGCCAGCAGTGACTCACAGGGGGCAGATACGCAGTATTTT	CASSDSQGADTQYF
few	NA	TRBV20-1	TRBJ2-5	TGCAGTGCTATAGCAGTAGAGACCCAGTACTTC	CSAIAVETQYF
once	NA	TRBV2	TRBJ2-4	TGTGCCAGCAGTTGGGGACTCCCAGACAAAAACATTCAGTACTTC	CASSWGLPDKNIQYF
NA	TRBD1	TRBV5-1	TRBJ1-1	TGCGCCAGCAGCCCGGGACCGATGGGACAGGGAGGAATCACTGAAGCTTTCTTT	CASSPGPMGQGGITEAFF
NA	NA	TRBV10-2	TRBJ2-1	TGCGCCAGCGGGCCGGGATTTAACAATGAGCAGTTCTTC	CASGPGFNNEQFF
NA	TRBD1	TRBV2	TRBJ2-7	TGTGCCAGCAGTTCCGGGACAGGGGTCCGGGAGCAGTACTTC	CASSSGTGVREQYF
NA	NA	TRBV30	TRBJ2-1	TGTGCCTGGAGTGTAAACTTGATCTATTCCAATGAGCAGTTCTTC	CAWSVNLIYSNEQFF
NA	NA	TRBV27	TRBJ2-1	TGTGCCAGCAGCCCTGCGCGAACGGGGATTACCTACAATGAGCAGTTCTTC	CASSPARTGITYNEQFF
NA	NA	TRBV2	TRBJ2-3	TGTGCCAGCAGGGACCAGGGTTGGGGCACAGATACGCAGTATTTT	CASRDQGWGTDTQYF
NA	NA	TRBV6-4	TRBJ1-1	TGTGCCAGCAGTGACGACATCCACACTGAAGCTTTCTTT	CASSDDIHTEAFF
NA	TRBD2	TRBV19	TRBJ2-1	TGTGCCAGCGGCCCCCGTAGCGGGAGGCACCCAATTCAGCAGTTCTTC	CASGPRSGRHPIQQFF
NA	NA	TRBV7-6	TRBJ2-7	TGTGCCAGCAGCTTAGAACTAGGGGCCTGGGACACGTCTAGCTCCTACGAGCAGTACTTC	CASSLELGAWDTSSSYEQYF
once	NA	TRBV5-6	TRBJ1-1	TGTGCCAGCAGCTTGGGGGCAGGCGGGAGGACTGAAGCTTTCTTT	CASSLGAGGRTEAFF
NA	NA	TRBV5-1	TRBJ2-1	TGCGCCAGCAGCTTGGTCGGAGGGAATCCCTCCTACAATGAGCAGTTCTTC	CASSLVGGNPSYNEQFF
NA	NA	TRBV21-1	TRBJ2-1	TGTGCCAGCAGCACCGTTTACAATGAGCAGTTCTTC	CASSTVYNEQFF
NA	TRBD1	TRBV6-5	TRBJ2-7	TGTGCCAGCAGTTGGGCCGGGACAGGAGACTACGAGCAGTACTTC	CASSWAGTGDYEQYF
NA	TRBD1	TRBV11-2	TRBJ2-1	TGTGCCAGCAGCTTAGGTTATACAGGGGGCTACAATGAGCAGTTCTTC	CASSLGYTGGYNEQFF
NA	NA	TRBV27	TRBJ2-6	TGTGCCAGCAGTTTTGGAGCCCGTGGGGCCAACGTCCTGACTTTC	CASSFGARGANVLTF
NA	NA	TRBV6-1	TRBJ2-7	TGTGCCAGCAGTGAATGGACTTACGAGCAGTACTTC	CASSEWTYEQYF
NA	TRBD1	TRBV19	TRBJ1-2	TGTGCCAGTAGTGACCAGGGGGACTATGGCTACACCTTC	CASSDQGDYGYTF
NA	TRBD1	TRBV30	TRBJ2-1	TGTGCCTGCTACGACAGGGGTAGCTACAATGAGCAGTTCTTC	CACYDRGSYNEQFF
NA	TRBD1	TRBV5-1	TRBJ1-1	TGCGCCAGCAGCTGGACAGGTACGAACACTGAAGCTTTCTTT	CASSWTGTNTEAFF
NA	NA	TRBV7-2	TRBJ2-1	TGTGCCAGCAGCTTTGCTAGCATCGATGAGCAGTTCTTC	CASSFASIDEQFF
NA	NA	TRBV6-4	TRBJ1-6	TGTGCCAGCTCGGCAGGGGTTTCGAATTCACCCCTCCACTTT	CASSAGVSNSPLHF
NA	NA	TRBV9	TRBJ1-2	TGTGCCAGCAGCGAAAACCCAACACCGAACTATGGCTACACCTTC	CASSENPTPNYGYTF
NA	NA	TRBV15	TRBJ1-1	TGTGCCACCAGCAGAACAGGGTCCGACACTGAAGCTTTCTTT	CATSRTGSDTEAFF
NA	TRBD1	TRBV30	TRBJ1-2	TGTGCGAGGAGCGGGGGAAGGGGGCCTGGCTACACCTTC	CARSGGRGPGYTF
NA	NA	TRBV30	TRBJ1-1	TGTGCCTGGAGTGTAGGGCCGGGGAGGAACACTGAAGCTTTCTTT	CAWSVGPGRNTEAFF
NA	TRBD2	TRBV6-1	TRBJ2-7	TGTGCCAGCAGGGCCGGGACTAGCGTCTACGAGCAGTACTTC	CASRAGTSVYEQYF
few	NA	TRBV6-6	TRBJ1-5	TGTGCCAGCAGCCGGTCGGATCAGCCCCAGCATTTT	CASSRSDQPQHF
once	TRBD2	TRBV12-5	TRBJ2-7	TGTGCTAGTGGTTTGGTGCCCCGGCGGGGACTAGCGGGAGTGTCCTACGAGCAGTACTTC	CASGLVPRRGLAGVSYEQYF
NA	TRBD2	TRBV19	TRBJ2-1	TGTGCCAGTAGTATGAGGGTAGCGGGAGGTGAGCAGTTCTTC	CASSMRVAGGEQFF
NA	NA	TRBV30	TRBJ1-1	TGTGCCTGGAGTGTATGGGGGCGAAGCACTGAAGCTTTCTTT	CAWSVWGRSTEAFF
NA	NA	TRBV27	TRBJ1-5	TGTGCCAGCAGTTTTGGACAGAATCAGCCCCAGCATTTT	CASSFGQNQPQHF
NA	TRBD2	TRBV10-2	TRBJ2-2	TGCGCCAGCAGGCCTAGCGGGAACACCGGGGAGCTGTTTTTT	CASRPSGNTGELFF